Listed here are 10 T cell receptor beta chains from one sample, sequenced in a study of cytomegalovirus exposure and HLA in healthy donors. Here immunoSEQ multiplex PCR was the method, and the copy in TCRdb shows in-frame clones only, minus some. The sample records about 310,000 clones, roughly 86% being singletons. The sequenced sample consisted of PBMCs. The source of these receptors is a man aged 30-40 years in good health and CMV-seronegative.

The V gene is TRBV7-8, the J gene TRBJ2-7, with 8 nucleotides matching TRBD2. The germline gives CDR1 SGHVS, CDR2 FQNEAQ. This CDR3 region has 15 residues. The trim removed 5 bases at V and 0 bases at J, leaving 6 bases unmatched. The CDR3 sequence is CASSPRGLGSYEQYF. CDR3 bases: TGTGCCAGCAGCCCACGGGGACTAGGCTCCTACGAGCAGTACTTC.

V and J are TRBV7-2 and TRBJ1-2; 8 bases agree with TRBD1. The CDR3 sequence is 13 residues long. CDR1 and CDR2 (germline): SGHTA, FQGNSA. Losses at the gene ends were 4 bases for V and 8 bases for J; bases not matched to a gene: 6. Here the CDR3 reads CASSSRTGNGYTF. In DNA, the CDR3 is TGTGCCAGCAGCTCGAGGACAGGGAACGGCTACACCTTC.

The chain combines TRBV6-1 with TRBJ2-2, with D possibly being TRBD1 (6 bases). Germline-derived CDR1 and CDR2 are MNHNS and SASEGT. CDR3 length equals 13 residues. V lost 6 bases and J 6 bases, leaving 11 bases between the germline ends. The CDR3 is CASSAQGAGELFF. CDR3 sequence (DNA): TGTGCCAGCAGCGCACAGGGCGCCGGGGAGCTGTTTTTT.

The gene calls are TRBV20-1 and TRBJ2-3, with D unclear. CDR1 and CDR2 (germline): DFQATT, SNEGSKA (reference sequence). V dropped 6 bases and J dropped 6 bases, with 7 bases sitting between them. The CDR3 contains 10 residues. The CDR3 sequence: CSAEWDTQYF. DNA for the CDR3: TGCAGTGCCGAGTGGGATACGCAGTATTTT.

The chain links TRBV6-5 to TRBJ1-5; no reliable D call. The CDR3 covers 13 residues. The germline gives CDR1 MNHEY, CDR2 SVGAGI. V was clipped by 2 bases and J by 4 bases, with 6 bases between them. DNA of the CDR3: TGTGCCAGCAGTTACATAGTAAATCAGCCCCAGCATTTT. As protein: CASSYIVNQPQHF.

The rearrangement joins TRBV5-6 to TRBJ2-5, with 8 bases lining up with TRBD1. The CDR3 runs to 15 residues. Trimming removed 5 bases from V and 1 base from J; junction bases left unmatched: 7. Looked up from germline, CDR1 is SGHDT and CDR2 is YYEEEE. This chain's CDR3 is CASSKPGTGQETQYF. Written as DNA, the CDR3 is TGTGCCAGCAGTAAACCCGGGACAGGCCAAGAGACCCAGTACTTC.

The V call is TRBV7-8, the J call TRBJ1-2, with D perhaps TRBD1 (6 bases). The CDR3 loop spans 14 amino acids. V gave up 5 bases and J gave up 5 bases, with 15 bases separating them. The germline V gene encodes CDR1 SGHVS and CDR2 FQNEAQ. CDR3 sequence (DNA): TGTGCCAGCAGCGATGGACAGCTTTTTTATGGCTACACCTTC. This codes for CASSDGQLFYGYTF.

This clone has only a few counts. The chain employs TRBV2 and TRBJ2-7, with 9 bases fitting TRBD2. This CDR3 has 14 amino acids. Per germline, CDR1 SNHLY and CDR2 FYNNEI. V shed 8 bases, J shed 2 bases, and the junction held 7 bases outside the gene matches. The CDR3, as DNA: TGTGCCAGCCGCTATAGCGGGGGCACCTACGAGCAGTACTTC. Translating it yields CASRYSGGTYEQYF.

The rearrangement joins TRBV9 to TRBJ1-1, with TRBD1 identical over 8 bases. Germline V gives CDR1 SGDLS, CDR2 YYNGEE. The CDR3 sequence is 13 residues long. V lost 3 bases and J lost 7; bases outside the gene matches: 5. The CDR3 DNA is TGTGCCAGCAGCGAACAGGGGGTGGGTGAAGCTTTCTTT. Residues: CASSEQGVGEAFF.

The rearrangement uses TRBV7-9 and TRBJ1-5, with TRBD1 as a possible D gene (6 bases). The CDR3 totals 13 residues. V dropped 4 bases and J dropped 3 bases, with 7 bases sitting between them. Germline values: CDR1 SEHNR, CDR2 FQNEAQ (reference sequence). This CDR3 is CASSWTANQPQHF. CDR3 sequence (DNA): TGTGCCAGCAGCTGGACAGCCAATCAGCCCCAGCATTTT.